The 27 T cell receptor beta chains listed next were all sequenced from one sample in a study of cytomegalovirus exposure and HLA in healthy donors. The PCR ran on 60 Vbeta and 13 Jbeta primers. Repertoires were generated with immunoSEQ multiplex PCR, while TCRdb's copy carries only in-frame clones and drops some. The repertoire consists of approximately 200,000 clones, with more than 70% occurring once and the leading ten covering approximately 0.26%. The sequenced sample was PBMCs. All receptors come from a boy younger than 18 in good health and CMV-seronegative.

In regard to this clone: Other DNA sequences in this sample translate to the same CDR3. The rearrangement uses TRBV25-1 and TRBJ2-1; TRBD2 might be the D (6 bases). V lost 5 bases, J lost 1 base, and 12 bases lay in between. CDR1 is MGHDK, CDR2 SYGVNS, per germline. CDR3 size: 15 residues. The CDR3 here is CASSSTSGSYNEQFF. In DNA, the CDR3 is TGTGCCAGCAGTTCTACAAGCGGGTCCTACAATGAGCAGTTCTTC.

This sequence joins TRBV13 and TRBJ2-2, with TRBD1 as a possible D gene (6 bases). Trimming took off 6 bases at V and 8 bases at J, with 10 bases between the two ends. There are 12 residues in the CDR3. Germline V gene lookup returns CDR1 PRHDT and CDR2 FYEKMQ (reference sequence). The CDR3 sequence: CASRHRAGELFF. DNA of the CDR3: TGTGCCAGCAGGCACAGGGCTGGGGAGCTGTTTTTT. The whole variable domain, filled in from reference TRBV13 and TRBJ2-2, reads AAGVIQSPRHLIKEKRETATLKCYPIPRHDTVYWYQQGPGQDPQFLISFYEKMQSDKGSIPDRFSAQQFSDYHSELNMSSLELGDSALYFCASRHRAGELFFGEGSRLTVL.

V and J are TRBV6-5 and TRBJ1-5, with TRBD1 matching 7 bases. Germline assignment: CDR1 MNHEY and CDR2 SVGAGI. J gave up 4 bases and V 5 bases, and 8 bases lay outside the gene matches. CDR3 size: 15 residues. The CDR3, as DNA: TGTGCCAGCAGTGCGGACAGGCCCGATAATCAGCCCCAGCATTTT. Translating it yields CASSADRPDNQPQHF.

The chain carries TRBV9 and TRBJ2-5; 7 bases align to TRBD2. This CDR3 is built from 16 residues. Germline CDR1 is SGDLS and CDR2 is YYNGEE. Trimming cost V 0 bases and J 3 bases; bases outside gene matches: 8. The DNA for the CDR3 is TGTGCCAGCAGCGTAGCCATAGGACGGGGGGAAGAGACCCAGTACTTC. This gives the protein CASSVAIGRGEETQYF.

V and J are TRBV28 and TRBJ1-2; TRBD1 agrees at 7 bases. Germline-derived CDR1 and CDR2 are MDHEN and SYDVKM. The CDR3 is 13 residues long. Trimming took 6 bases from V and 3 from J; bases not matched to a gene: 4. DNA of the CDR3: TGTGCCAGCAGCAACAGGGGCTACTATGGCTACACCTTC. Translation gives CASSNRGYYGYTF.

The V call is TRBV2, the J call TRBJ2-5; maybe TRBD2 (5 bases). Germline V gene lookup returns CDR1 SNHLY and CDR2 FYNNEI. The CDR3 contains 13 residues. Trimming removed 3 bases from V and 7 bases from J, with 12 bases in between. The CDR3 sequence is CASSEVKAGTQYF. Here the CDR3 DNA reads TGTGCCAGCAGTGAGGTTAAGGCGGGGACCCAGTACTTC.

This chain joins TRBV5-1 and TRBJ1-2; maybe TRBD1 (6 bases). This CDR3 contains 13 residues. With 4 bases removed from V and 7 bases from J, the gap between germline ends came to 14 bases. Looked up from germline, CDR1 is SGHRS and CDR2 is YFSETQ. CDR3 coding DNA: TGCGCCAGCAGCGCGGGGGGGGGCCGTGGCTACACCTTC. Translating it yields CASSAGGGRGYTF.

V is TRBV6-1 and J is TRBJ1-1; TRBD1 matches 9 bases. Germline loops: CDR1 MNHNS, CDR2 SASEGT. The CDR3 is 15 residues long. Trimming at V came to 5 bases and at J to 11 bases, leaving 15 bases not matched to a gene. This CDR3 is CASSRTSGTGCLAFF. CDR3 nucleotides: TGTGCCAGCAGTCGTACTTCCGGGACAGGGTGTTTGGCTTTCTTT.

The rearrangement links TRBV7-2 to TRBJ1-1; D is unresolved. V shed 3 bases and J shed 0 bases, with 5 bases lying between them. CDR3 length equals 13 residues. Germline assignment: CDR1 SGHTA and CDR2 FQGNSA. The CDR3 DNA follows: TGTGCCAGCAGCTTCGGTATGAACACTGAAGCTTTCTTT. Residues: CASSFGMNTEAFF. Together with reference TRBV7-2 and TRBJ1-1, the CDR3 gives the full variable domain: GAGVSQSPSNKVTEKGKDVELRCDPISGHTALYWYRQSLGQGLEFLIYFQGNSAPDKSGLPSDRFSAERTGGSVSTLTIQRTQQEDSAVYLCASSFGMNTEAFFGQGTRLTVV.

V usage is TRBV5-5 and J usage is TRBJ2-4; D possibly corresponds to TRBD1 (6 bases). CDR3 size: 15 residues. Germline lookup yields CDR1 SGHKS and CDR2 YYEKEE (reference sequence). Trimming removed 6 bases at V and 0 bases at J, with 13 bases between. The CDR3 spells CASTRDTQAKNIQYF. In nucleotides, the CDR3 is TGTGCCAGCACTCGGGACACTCAAGCCAAAAACATTCAGTACTTC.

This chain joins TRBV5-6 and TRBJ2-5; D perhaps matches TRBD2 (6 bases). The CDR3 has 15 amino acids. Trimming cost V 1 base and J 4 bases, with 14 bases left between them. Germline V gene data show CDR1 as SGHDT and CDR2 as YYEEEE. Written as DNA, the CDR3 is TGTGCCAGCAGCTTGTATCGGGGGACGACAGAGACCCAGTACTTC. Its translation is CASSLYRGTTETQYF.

This clone appeared a single time. The V and J genes are TRBV5-1 and TRBJ2-1; D possibly corresponds to TRBD2 (7 bases). Per germline, CDR1 SGHRS and CDR2 YFSETQ. V was clipped by 1 base and J by 8 bases, with 16 bases between them. The CDR3 is 15 residues long. CDR3 loop: CASSLSGTRRDEQFF. CDR3 sequence (DNA): TGCGCCAGCAGCTTGAGCGGGACACGGAGGGATGAGCAGTTCTTC.

The chain employs TRBV27 and TRBJ1-5, with D tentatively TRBD1 (5 bases). Germline lookup yields CDR1 MNHEY and CDR2 SMNVEV (reference sequence). The CDR3 is made up of 15 amino acids. V was cut by 1 base and J by 2 bases, with 9 bases left in between. The CDR3 nucleotides are TGTGCCAGCAGTTTATACTGGGGGGGCAATCAGCCCCAGCATTTT. This sequence encodes CASSLYWGGNQPQHF.

The chain couples TRBV6-6 to TRBJ2-1; 7 bases line up with TRBD1. The germline gives CDR1 MNHNY, CDR2 SVGAGI (reference sequence). CDR3 size: 14 residues. After removal of 5 bases from V and 8 bases from J, the junction contained 9 bases not matched to a gene. The CDR3 DNA reads as TGTGCCAGCAGTAAAAAGACAGGGCGCGATGAGCAGTTCTTC. Translation: CASSKKTGRDEQFF.

V and J are TRBV21-1 and TRBJ1-3. TRBV21-1 has pseudogene status. CDR3 length: 15 residues. DNA for the CDR3: TGTGCCAGCAGCCCCCAACGCGGGAAGGGAAACACCATATATTTT. The encoded protein is CASSPQRGKGNTIYF.

This clone showed up just once. As DNA, the CDR3 is TGTGCCAGCAGCCTTGATCAAGGGGATTCACCCCTCCACTTT. This codes for CASSLDQGDSPLHF. This chain links TRBV5-6 with TRBJ1-6, with D perhaps TRBD1 (5 bases). V was shortened by 4 bases and J by 8 bases, with 13 bases between the two germline ends. The CDR3 runs to 14 residues. Germline V gene lookup returns CDR1 SGHDT and CDR2 YYEEEE.

V gene TRBV18 combines with J gene TRBJ2-5, with TRBD1 matching 11 bases. CDR3 length: 14 residues. Germline assignment: CDR1 KGHSH and CDR2 LQKENI. The V segment lost 4 bases and the J segment 5 bases; nucleotides outside the gene matches: 3. CDR3 nucleotide sequence: TGTGCCAGCTCACGGACAGGGGGCGCGGAGACCCAGTACTTC. The encoded protein is CASSRTGGAETQYF.

The chain couples TRBV11-3 to TRBJ2-7; D call uncertain. Germline lookup yields CDR1 SGHNT and CDR2 YENEEA. Between the trimmed V and J ends, which lost 2 bases and 3 bases, there was a span of 8 bases. This CDR3 comprises 13 residues. DNA of the CDR3: TGTGCCAGCAGCTTATCCCCGAGCTACGAGCAGTACTTC. Protein sequence: CASSLSPSYEQYF.

V usage is TRBV29-1 and J usage is TRBJ1-1; TRBD1 aligns across 9 bases. J gave up 10 bases and V 6 bases, and 3 bases lay outside the gene matches. The CDR3 covers 10 residues. Germline CDR1 reads SQVTM; CDR2 reads ANQGSEA. The CDR3 spells CSVDRGAAFF. The CDR3, as DNA: TGCAGCGTGGACAGGGGAGCAGCTTTCTTT.

Here the CDR3 DNA reads TGTGCCAGCAGACCAGGGGATGCAGATACGCAGTATTTT. Encoded protein: CASRPGDADTQYF. V and J are TRBV27 and TRBJ2-3; weak D call: TRBD1 (6 bases). V was trimmed by 6 bases and J by 4 bases, leaving 11 bases between them. There are 13 residues in the CDR3. Germline V gives CDR1 MNHEY, CDR2 SMNVEV (reference sequence).

This chain connects TRBV5-6 to TRBJ2-7; TRBD2 might be the D (6 bases). Germline V gene lookup returns CDR1 SGHDT and CDR2 YYEEEE. The ends were cut back, 4 bases at V and 6 bases at J, with 14 bases in the middle. CDR3 length: 13 residues. In DNA form, the CDR3 reads TGTGCCAGCAGCGGCGGGACGAGGTCCGAGCAGTACTTC. Protein sequence: CASSGGTRSEQYF.

This chain links TRBV5-1 with TRBJ2-1; TRBD2 aligns across 10 bases. The CDR3 extends over 15 amino acids. CDR1 is SGHRS and CDR2 is YFSETQ in the germline V gene. Germline trimming cut 0 bases from V and 9 bases from J; bases unmatched to any gene: 6. The CDR3: CASSLGLAGASEQFF. The CDR3 nucleotides are TGCGCCAGCAGCTTGGGTCTAGCGGGAGCCAGTGAGCAGTTCTTC.

The V and J genes are TRBV7-2 and TRBJ1-5, with TRBD1 matching 7 bases. The germline CDR1 and CDR2 sequences are SGHTA and FQGNSA. The CDR3 has 15 residues. J was trimmed by 0 bases and V by 5 bases; bases with no gene match: 4. The CDR3 here is CASSHDRASNQPQHF. CDR3 sequence (DNA): TGTGCCAGCAGCCACGACAGGGCTAGCAATCAGCCCCAGCATTTT. The complete variable domain, with remaining parts taken from reference TRBV7-2 and TRBJ1-5, reads GAGVSQSPSNKVTEKGKDVELRCDPISGHTALYWYRQSLGQGLEFLIYFQGNSAPDKSGLPSDRFSAERTGGSVSTLTIQRTQQEDSAVYLCASSHDRASNQPQHFGDGTRLSIL.

This clone has just a few counts. The rearrangement uses TRBV10-2 and TRBJ2-2; D might be TRBD2 (6 bases). Per the germline V gene, CDR1 is WSHSY and CDR2 is SAAADI. V gave up 4 bases and J gave up 4 bases, with 10 bases separating them. The CDR3 is 14 residues long. The CDR3 reads CASSVGGITGELFF. The CDR3 DNA is TGCGCCAGCAGTGTTGGAGGGATCACCGGGGAGCTGTTTTTT.

This rearrangement joins TRBV13 to TRBJ2-7; the match to TRBD2 covers 9 bases. V was pared by 1 base and J by 7 bases, with 8 bases of the junction left unmatched. The CDR3 loop spans 15 amino acids. CDR1 and CDR2 (germline): PRHDT, FYEKMQ (reference sequence). CDR3 DNA: TGTGCCAGCAGCTTAGAAATAGCGGGAGAAGGTGAGCAGTACTTC. Translated, it gives CASSLEIAGEGEQYF.

Turning to this clone: Other DNA sequences in this specimen translate into the identical CDR3. The CDR3 nucleotides read TGTGCCAGTAGTATAAGCGGGGGGACCTACAATGAGCAGTTCTTC. Translating gives CASSISGGTYNEQFF. The gene calls are TRBV19 and TRBJ2-1; 9 positions agree with TRBD2. V shed 2 bases, J shed 2 bases, and the junction held 1 base outside the gene matches. The CDR3 has 15 amino acids. Germline CDR1 reads LNHDA; CDR2 reads SQIVND (reference sequence). Looking up the rest from reference TRBV19 and TRBJ2-1 gives the full variable domain: DGGITQSPKYLFRKEGQNVTLSCEQNLNHDAMYWYRQDPGQGLRLIYYSQIVNDFQKGDIAEGYSVSREKKESFPLTVTSAQKNPTAFYLCASSISGGTYNEQFFGPGTRLTVL.

The chain uses TRBV6-4 and TRBJ2-1, with D possibly being TRBD2 (5 bases). V lost 4 bases and J lost 7, with 11 bases in between. Germline lookup yields CDR1 MRHNA and CDR2 SNTAGT. This CDR3 spans 13 amino acids. The CDR3, as DNA: TGTGCCAGCAGTGTTCGACCGGGGAATGAGCAGTTCTTC. It codes for CASSVRPGNEQFF.